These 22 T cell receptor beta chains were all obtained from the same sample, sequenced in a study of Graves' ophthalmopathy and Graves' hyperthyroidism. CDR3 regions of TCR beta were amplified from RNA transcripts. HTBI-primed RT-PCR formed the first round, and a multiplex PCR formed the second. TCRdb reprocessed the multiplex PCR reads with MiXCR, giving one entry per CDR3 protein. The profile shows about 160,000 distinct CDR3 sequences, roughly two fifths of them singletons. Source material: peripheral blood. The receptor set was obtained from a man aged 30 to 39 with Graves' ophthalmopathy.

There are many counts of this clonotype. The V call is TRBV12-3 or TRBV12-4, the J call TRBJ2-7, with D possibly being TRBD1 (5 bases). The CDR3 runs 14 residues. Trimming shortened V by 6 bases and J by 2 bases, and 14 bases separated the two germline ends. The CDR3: CASSSSDRTYEQYF. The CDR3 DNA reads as TGTGCCAGCAGCTCCTCAGACAGAACCTACGAGCAGTACTTC.

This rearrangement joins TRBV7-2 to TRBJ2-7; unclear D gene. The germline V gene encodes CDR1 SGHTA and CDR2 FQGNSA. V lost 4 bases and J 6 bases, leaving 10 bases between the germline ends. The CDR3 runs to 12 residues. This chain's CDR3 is CASSSASAEQYF. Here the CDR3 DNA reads TGTGCCAGCAGCTCCGCCTCGGCCGAGCAGTACTTC.

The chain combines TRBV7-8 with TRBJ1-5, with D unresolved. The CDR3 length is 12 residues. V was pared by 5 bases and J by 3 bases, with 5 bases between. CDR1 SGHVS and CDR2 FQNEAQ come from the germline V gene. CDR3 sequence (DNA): TGTGCCAGCAGCGACTTCAATCAGCCCCAGCATTTT. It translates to CASSDFNQPQHF. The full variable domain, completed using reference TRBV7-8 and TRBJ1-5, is GAGVSQSPRYKVAKRGQDVALRCDPISGHVSLFWYQQALGQGPEFLTYFQNEAQLDKSGLPSDRFFAERPEGSVSTLKIQRTQQEDSAVYLCASSDFNQPQHFGDGTRLSIL.

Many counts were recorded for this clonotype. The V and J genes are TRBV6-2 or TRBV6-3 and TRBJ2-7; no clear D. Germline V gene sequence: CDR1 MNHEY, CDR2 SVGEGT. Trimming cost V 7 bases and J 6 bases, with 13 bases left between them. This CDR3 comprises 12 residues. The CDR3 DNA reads TGTGCCAGCACCCACAGCGTTTTCGAGCAGTACTTC. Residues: CASTHSVFEQYF.

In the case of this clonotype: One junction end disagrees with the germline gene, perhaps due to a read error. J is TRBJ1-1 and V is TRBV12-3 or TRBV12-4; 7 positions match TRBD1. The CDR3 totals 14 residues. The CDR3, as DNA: TGTGCCGGCAGTCCCCGACAGGGCCACACTGAAGCTTTCTTT. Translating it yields CAGSPRQGHTEAFF.

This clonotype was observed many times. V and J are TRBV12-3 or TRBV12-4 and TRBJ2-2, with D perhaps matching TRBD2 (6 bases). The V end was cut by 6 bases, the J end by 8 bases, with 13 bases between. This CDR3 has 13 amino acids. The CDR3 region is CASRPGLRGELFF. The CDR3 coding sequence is TGTGCCAGCAGACCGGGACTCAGGGGGGAGCTGTTTTTT.

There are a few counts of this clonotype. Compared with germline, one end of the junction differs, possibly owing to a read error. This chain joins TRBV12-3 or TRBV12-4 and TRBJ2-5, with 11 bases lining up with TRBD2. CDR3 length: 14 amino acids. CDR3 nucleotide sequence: TGTGCCAGCAGTCTAGCGGGAGGAATAGAGACCCAGTACTTC. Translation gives CASSLAGGIETQYF.

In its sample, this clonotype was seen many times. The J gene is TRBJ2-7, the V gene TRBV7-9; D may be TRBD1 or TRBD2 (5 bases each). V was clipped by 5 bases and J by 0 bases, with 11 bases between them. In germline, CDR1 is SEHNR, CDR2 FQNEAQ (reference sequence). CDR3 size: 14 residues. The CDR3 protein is CASSRDRLSYEQYF. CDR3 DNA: TGTGCCAGCAGCCGGGACCGCCTCTCCTACGAGCAGTACTTC.

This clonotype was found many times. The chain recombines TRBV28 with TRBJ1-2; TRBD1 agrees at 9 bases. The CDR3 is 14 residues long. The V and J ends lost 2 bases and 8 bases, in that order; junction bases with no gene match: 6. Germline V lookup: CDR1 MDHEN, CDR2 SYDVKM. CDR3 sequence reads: CASSLIQGAWGYTF. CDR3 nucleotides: TGTGCCAGCAGTTTAATACAGGGGGCATGGGGCTACACCTTC.

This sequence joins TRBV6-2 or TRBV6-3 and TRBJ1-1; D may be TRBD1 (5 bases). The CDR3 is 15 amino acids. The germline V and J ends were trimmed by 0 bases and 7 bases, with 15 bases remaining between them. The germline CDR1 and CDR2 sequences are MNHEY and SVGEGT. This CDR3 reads CASSYSYTGRVEAFF. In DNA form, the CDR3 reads TGTGCCAGCAGTTACTCATACACGGGGCGGGTTGAAGCTTTCTTT.

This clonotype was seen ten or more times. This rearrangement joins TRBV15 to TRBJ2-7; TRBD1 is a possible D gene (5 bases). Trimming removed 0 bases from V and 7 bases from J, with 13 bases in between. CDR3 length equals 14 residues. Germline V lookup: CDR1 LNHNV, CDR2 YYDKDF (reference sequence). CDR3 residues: CATSRDKHGQEQYF. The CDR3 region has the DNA TGTGCCACCAGCAGAGATAAGCATGGACAAGAGCAGTACTTC.

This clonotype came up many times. This CDR3 is CATRQGEGSGANVLTF. The CDR3 coding sequence is TGTGCCACCCGACAGGGTGAAGGCTCTGGGGCCAACGTCCTGACTTTC. The chain employs TRBV10-3 and TRBJ2-6, with 7 bases identical to TRBD1. Germline CDR1 reads ENHRY; CDR2 reads SYGVKD. V shed 10 bases and J 0 bases; nucleotides not matched to a gene: 9. CDR3 length: 16 amino acids.

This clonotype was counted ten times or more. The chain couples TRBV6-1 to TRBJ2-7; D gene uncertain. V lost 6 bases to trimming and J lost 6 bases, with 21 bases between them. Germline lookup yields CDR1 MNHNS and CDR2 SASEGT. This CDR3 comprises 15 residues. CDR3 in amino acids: CASSRIEEKGSEQYF. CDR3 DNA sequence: TGTGCCAGCAGCCGTATAGAGGAGAAGGGTTCCGAGCAGTACTTC.

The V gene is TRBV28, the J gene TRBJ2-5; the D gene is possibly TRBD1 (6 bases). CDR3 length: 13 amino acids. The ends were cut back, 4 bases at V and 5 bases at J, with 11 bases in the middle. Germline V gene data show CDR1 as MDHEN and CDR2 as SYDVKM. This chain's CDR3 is CASSSHDRETQYF. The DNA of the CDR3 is TGTGCCAGCAGTTCCCACGACAGGGAGACCCAGTACTTC.

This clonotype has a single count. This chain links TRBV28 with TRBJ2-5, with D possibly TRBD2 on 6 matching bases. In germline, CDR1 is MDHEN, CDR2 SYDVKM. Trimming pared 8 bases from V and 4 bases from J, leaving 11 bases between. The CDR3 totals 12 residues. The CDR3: CASQEGRETQYF. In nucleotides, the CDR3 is TGTGCCAGCCAGGAGGGTAGAGAGACCCAGTACTTC.

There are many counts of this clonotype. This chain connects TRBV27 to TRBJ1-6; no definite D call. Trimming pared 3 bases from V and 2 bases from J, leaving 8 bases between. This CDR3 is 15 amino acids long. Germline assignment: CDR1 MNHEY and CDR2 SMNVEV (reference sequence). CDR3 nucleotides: TGTGCCAGCAGTTTGACCAGGACCTATAATTCACCCCTCCACTTT. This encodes CASSLTRTYNSPLHF.

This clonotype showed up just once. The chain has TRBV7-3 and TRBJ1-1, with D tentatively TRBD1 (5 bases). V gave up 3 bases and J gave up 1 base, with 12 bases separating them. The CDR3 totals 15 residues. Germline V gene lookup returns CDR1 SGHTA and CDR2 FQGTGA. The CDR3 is CASSLTGLPNTEAFF. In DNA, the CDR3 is TGTGCCAGCAGCTTGACGGGACTCCCGAACACTGAAGCTTTCTTT.

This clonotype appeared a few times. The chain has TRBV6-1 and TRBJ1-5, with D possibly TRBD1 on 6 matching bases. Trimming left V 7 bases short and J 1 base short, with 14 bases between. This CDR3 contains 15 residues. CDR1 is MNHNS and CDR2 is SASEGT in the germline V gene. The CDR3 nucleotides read TGTGCCAGCACCCAAACAGGGTTGAGCAATCAGCCCCAGCATTTT. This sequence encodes CASTQTGLSNQPQHF.

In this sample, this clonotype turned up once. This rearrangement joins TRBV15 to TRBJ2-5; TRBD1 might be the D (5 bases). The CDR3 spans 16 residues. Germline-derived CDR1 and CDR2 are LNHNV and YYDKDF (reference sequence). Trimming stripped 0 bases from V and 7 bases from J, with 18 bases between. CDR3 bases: TGTGCCACCAGCAGAGATAGTCCCAGGGCATCAGGGACCCAGTACTTC. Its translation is CATSRDSPRASGTQYF.

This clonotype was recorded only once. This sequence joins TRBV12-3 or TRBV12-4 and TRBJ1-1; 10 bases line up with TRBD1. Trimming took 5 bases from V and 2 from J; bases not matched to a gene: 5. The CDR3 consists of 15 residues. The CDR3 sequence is CASSDRDRGNTEAFF. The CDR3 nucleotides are TGTGCCAGCAGTGACCGGGACAGGGGAAACACTGAAGCTTTCTTT.

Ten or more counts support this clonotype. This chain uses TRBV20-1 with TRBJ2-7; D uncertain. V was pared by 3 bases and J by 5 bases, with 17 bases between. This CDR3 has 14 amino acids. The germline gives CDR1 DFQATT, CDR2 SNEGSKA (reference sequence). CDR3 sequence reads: CSASPSARADEQYF. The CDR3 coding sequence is TGCAGTGCTAGCCCGTCAGCCCGGGCGGACGAGCAGTACTTC.

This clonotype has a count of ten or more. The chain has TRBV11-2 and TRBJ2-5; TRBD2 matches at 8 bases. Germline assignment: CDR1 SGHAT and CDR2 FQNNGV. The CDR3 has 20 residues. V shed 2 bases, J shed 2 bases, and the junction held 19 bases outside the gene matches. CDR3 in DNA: TGTGCCAGCAGCTTATCCTTGGATAGCGGGGCCCAGCTCTTTCAAGAGACCCAGTACTTC. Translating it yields CASSLSLDSGAQLFQETQYF.